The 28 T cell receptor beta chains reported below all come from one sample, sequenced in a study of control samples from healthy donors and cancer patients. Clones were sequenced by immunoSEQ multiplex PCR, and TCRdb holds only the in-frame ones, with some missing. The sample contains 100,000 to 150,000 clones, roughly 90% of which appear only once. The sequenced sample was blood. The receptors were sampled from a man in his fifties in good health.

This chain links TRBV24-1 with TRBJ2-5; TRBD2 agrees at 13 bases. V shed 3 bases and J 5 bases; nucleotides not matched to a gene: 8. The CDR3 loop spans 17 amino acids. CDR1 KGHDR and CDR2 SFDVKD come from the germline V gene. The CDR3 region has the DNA TGTGCCACCAGTGATAACAGACTAGCGGGGGGAGGTGAGACCCAGTACTTC. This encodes CATSDNRLAGGGETQYF.

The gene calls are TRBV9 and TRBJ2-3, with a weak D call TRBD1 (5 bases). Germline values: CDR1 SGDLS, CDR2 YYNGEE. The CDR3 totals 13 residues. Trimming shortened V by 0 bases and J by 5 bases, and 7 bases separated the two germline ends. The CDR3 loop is CASSVVTVDTQYF. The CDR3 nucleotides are TGTGCCAGCAGCGTAGTGACAGTAGATACGCAGTATTTT.

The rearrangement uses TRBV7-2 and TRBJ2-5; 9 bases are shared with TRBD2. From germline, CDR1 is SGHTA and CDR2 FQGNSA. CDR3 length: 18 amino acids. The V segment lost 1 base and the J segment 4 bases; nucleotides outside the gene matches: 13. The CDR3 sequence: CASSLVGIGGGAGETQYF. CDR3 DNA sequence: TGTGCCAGCAGCTTAGTGGGGATAGGCGGGGGGGCCGGAGAGACCCAGTACTTC.

The CDR3 loop reads CASSVIGVYGYTF. The CDR3 DNA follows: TGTGCCAGCAGTGTTATAGGTGTCTATGGCTACACCTTC. The genes are TRBV2 and TRBJ1-2; D ambiguous. Trimming stripped 4 bases from V and 4 bases from J, with 10 bases between. The germline V gene has CDR1 SNHLY and CDR2 FYNNEI. This CDR3 region has 13 residues.

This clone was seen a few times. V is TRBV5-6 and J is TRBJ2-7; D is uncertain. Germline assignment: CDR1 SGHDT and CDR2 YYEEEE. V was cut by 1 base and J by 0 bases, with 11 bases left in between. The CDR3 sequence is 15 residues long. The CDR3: CASSLYPGISYEQYF. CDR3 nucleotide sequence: TGTGCCAGCAGCTTGTATCCAGGAATCTCCTACGAGCAGTACTTC.

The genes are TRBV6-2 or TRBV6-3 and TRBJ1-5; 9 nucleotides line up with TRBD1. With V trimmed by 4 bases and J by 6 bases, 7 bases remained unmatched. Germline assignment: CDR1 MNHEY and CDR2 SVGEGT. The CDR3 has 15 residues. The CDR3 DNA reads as TGTGCCAGCAGTTCCCCCGACAGGGGGAGTCAGCCCCAGCATTTT. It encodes CASSSPDRGSQPQHF.

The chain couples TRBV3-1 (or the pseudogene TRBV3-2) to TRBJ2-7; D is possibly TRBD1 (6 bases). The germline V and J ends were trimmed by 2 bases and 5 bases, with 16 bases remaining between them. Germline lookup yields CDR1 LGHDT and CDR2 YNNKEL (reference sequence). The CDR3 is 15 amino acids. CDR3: CASSQQQGSGNEQYF. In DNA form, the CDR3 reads TGTGCCAGCAGCCAACAACAGGGCTCTGGGAACGAGCAGTACTTC.

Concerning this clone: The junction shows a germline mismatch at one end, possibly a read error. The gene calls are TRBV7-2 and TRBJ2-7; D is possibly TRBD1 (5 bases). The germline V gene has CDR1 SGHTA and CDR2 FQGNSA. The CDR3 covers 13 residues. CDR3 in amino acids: CASTLGVSYEQYF. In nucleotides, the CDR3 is TGTGCCAGCACCTTAGGGGTATCCTACGAGCAGTACTTC.

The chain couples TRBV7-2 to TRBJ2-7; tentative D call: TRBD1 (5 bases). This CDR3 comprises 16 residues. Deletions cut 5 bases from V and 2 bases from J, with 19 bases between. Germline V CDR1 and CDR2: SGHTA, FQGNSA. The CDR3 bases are TGTGCCAGCAGCCTCACTGCAGGGCTTTCCCCCTACGAGCAGTACTTC. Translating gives CASSLTAGLSPYEQYF. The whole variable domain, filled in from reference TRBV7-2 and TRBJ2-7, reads GAGVSQSPSNKVTEKGKDVELRCDPISGHTALYWYRQSLGQGLEFLIYFQGNSAPDKSGLPSDRFSAERTGGSVSTLTIQRTQQEDSAVYLCASSLTAGLSPYEQYFGPGTRLTVT.

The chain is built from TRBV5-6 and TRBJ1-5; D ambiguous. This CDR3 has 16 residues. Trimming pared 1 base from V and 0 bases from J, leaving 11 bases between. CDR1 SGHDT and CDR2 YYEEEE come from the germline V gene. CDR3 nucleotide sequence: TGTGCCAGCAGCTTGCGTCAGGAATATAGCAATCAGCCCCAGCATTTT. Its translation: CASSLRQEYSNQPQHF.

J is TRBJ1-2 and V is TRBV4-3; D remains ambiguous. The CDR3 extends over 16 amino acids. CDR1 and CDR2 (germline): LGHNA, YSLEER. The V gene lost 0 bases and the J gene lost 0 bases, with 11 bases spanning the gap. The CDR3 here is CASSQDLRASNYGYTF. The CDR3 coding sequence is TGCGCCAGCAGCCAAGATTTGAGGGCCTCTAACTATGGCTACACCTTC.

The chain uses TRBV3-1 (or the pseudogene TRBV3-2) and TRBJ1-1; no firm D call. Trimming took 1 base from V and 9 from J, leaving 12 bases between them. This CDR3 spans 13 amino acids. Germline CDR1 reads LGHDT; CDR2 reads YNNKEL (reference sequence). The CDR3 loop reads CASSQARNGKAFF. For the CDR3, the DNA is TGTGCCAGCAGCCAAGCCCGGAACGGGAAAGCTTTCTTT.

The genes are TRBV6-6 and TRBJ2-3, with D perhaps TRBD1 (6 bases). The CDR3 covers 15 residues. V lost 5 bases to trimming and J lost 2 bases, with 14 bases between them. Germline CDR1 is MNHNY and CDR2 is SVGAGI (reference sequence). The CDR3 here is CASSLWGQNTDTQYF. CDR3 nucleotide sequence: TGTGCCAGCAGTCTTTGGGGGCAGAACACAGATACGCAGTATTTT.

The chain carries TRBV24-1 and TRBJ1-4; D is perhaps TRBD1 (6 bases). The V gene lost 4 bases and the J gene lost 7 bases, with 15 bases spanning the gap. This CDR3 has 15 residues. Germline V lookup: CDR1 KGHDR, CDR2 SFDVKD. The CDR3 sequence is CATSEPTGTGEKLFF. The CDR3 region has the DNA TGTGCCACCAGTGAGCCAACAGGGACGGGTGAAAAACTGTTTTTT.

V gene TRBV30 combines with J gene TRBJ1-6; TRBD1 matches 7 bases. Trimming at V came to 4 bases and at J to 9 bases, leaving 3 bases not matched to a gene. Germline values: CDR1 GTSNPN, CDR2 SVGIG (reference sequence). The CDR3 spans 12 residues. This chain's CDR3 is CAWTGGTSPLHF. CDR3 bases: TGTGCCTGGACAGGGGGAACTTCACCCCTCCACTTT.

CDR3 in amino acids: CASSQGQFKQYF. For the CDR3, the DNA is TGTGCCAGCAGCCAAGGACAGTTCAAGCAGTACTTC. The chain links TRBV5-6 to TRBJ2-7, with TRBD1 as a possible D gene (6 bases). Germline V CDR1 and CDR2: SGHDT, YYEEEE. There are 12 residues in the CDR3. The V end was cut by 4 bases, the J end by 8 bases, with 13 bases between. The full variable domain, in which reference TRBV5-6 and TRBJ2-7 provide the parts outside the CDR3, is DAGVTQSPTHLIKTRGQQVTLRCSPKSGHDTVSWYQQALGQGPQFIFQYYEEEERQRGNFPDRFSGHQFPNYSSELNVNALLLGDSALYLCASSQGQFKQYFGPGTRLTVT.

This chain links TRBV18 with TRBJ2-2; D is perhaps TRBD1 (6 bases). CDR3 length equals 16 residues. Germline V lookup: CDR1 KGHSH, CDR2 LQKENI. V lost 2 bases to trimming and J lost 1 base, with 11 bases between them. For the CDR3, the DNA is TGTGCCAGCTCACCAGGGACGACAGGGAACACCGGGGAGCTGTTTTTT. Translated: CASSPGTTGNTGELFF. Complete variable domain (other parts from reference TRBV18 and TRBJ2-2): NAGVMQNPRHLVRRRGQEARLRCSPMKGHSHVYWYRQLPEEGLKFMVYLQKENIIDESGMPKERFSAEFPKEGPSILRIQQVVRGDSAAYFCASSPGTTGNTGELFFGEGSRLTVL.

CDR3 in amino acids: CASSDIAGGQETQYF. The CDR3 DNA reads TGTGCCAGCAGTGACATAGCGGGGGGGCAAGAGACCCAGTACTTC. The genes are TRBV27 and TRBJ2-5; 11 positions match TRBD2. Germline values: CDR1 MNHEY, CDR2 SMNVEV (reference sequence). The CDR3 spans 15 residues. V was clipped by 5 bases and J by 2 bases; unmatched bases: 4.

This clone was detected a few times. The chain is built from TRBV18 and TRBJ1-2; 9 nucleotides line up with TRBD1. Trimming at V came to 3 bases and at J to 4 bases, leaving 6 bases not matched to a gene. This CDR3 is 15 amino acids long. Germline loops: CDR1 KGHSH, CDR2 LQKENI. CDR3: CASSPNGQGIYGYTF. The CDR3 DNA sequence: TGTGCCAGCTCACCGAATGGACAGGGGATCTATGGCTACACCTTC.

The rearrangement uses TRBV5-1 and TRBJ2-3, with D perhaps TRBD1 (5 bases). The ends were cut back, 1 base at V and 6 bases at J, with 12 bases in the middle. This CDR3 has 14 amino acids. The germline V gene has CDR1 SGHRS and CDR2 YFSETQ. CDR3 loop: CASSLSTEGDTQYF. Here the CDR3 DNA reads TGCGCCAGCAGCTTGTCGACAGAAGGGGATACGCAGTATTTT.

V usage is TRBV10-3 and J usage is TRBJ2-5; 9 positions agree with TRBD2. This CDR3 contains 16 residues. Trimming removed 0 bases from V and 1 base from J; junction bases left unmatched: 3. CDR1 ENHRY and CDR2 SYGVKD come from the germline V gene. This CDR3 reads CAISESVSGGQETQYF. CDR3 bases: TGTGCCATCAGTGAGTCAGTTAGCGGGGGCCAAGAGACCCAGTACTTC.

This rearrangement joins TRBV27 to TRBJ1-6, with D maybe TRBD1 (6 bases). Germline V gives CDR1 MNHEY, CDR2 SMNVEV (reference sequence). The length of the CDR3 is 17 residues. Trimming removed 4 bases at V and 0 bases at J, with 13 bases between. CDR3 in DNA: TGTGCCAGCAGTTCGAGGGGGGTAAGCTCCTATAATTCACCCCTCCACTTT. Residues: CASSSRGVSSYNSPLHF.

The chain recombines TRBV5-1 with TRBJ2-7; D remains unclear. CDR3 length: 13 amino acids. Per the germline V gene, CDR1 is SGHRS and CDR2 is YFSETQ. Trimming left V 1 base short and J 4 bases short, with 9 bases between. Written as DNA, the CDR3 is TGCGCCAGCAGCTTGTACCCCAAATACGAGCAGTACTTC. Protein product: CASSLYPKYEQYF.

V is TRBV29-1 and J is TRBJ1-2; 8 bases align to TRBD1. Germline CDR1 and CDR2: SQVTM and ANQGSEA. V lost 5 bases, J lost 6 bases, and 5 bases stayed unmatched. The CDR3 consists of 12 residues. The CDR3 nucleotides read TGCAGCGTTCCGGACAGGGAAGATGGCTACACCTTC. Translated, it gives CSVPDREDGYTF.

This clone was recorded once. CDR3 nucleotide sequence: TGTGCCAGCAGTTACAGGGGCAGAATTTTTTCCGAAGCTTTCTTT. Protein product: CASSYRGRIFSEAFF. This chain connects TRBV6-5 to TRBJ1-1, with D perhaps matching TRBD1 (5 bases). CDR3 length equals 15 residues. The V gene's germline CDR1 is MNHEY and CDR2 SVGAGI. V lost 2 bases and J 8 bases, leaving 18 bases between the germline ends.

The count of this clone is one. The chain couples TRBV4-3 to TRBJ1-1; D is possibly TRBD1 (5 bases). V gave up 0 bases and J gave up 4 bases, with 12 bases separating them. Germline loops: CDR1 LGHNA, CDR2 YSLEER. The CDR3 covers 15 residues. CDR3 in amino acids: CASSQDQGRVTEAFF. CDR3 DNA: TGCGCCAGCAGCCAAGATCAGGGAAGGGTCACTGAAGCTTTCTTT.

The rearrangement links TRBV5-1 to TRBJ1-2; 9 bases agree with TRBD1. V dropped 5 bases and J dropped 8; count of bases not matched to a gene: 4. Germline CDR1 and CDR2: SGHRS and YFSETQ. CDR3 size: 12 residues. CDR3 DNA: TGCGCCAGCAGAACAGGGGGCGCGGGCTACACCTTC. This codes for CASRTGGAGYTF.

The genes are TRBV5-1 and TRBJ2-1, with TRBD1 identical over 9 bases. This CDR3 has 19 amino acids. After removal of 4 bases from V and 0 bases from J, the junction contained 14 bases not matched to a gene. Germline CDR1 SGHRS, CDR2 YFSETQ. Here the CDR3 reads CASSGSGTGLSNSYNEQFF. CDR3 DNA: TGCGCCAGCAGCGGTTCCGGGACAGGGCTTTCAAACTCCTACAATGAGCAGTTCTTC.